These 29 T cell receptor beta chains came from one sample sequenced in a study of shared clonotypes between healthy human individuals. Sequencing was performed with immunoSEQ multiplex PCR; in TCRdb, only in-frame clones are kept and a portion is missing. The sample has about 980,000 clones, more than 75% seen once. The sequenced sample consisted of memory CD4+ T cells sorted from blood. The subset denotes: CD45RA-negative fraction. The receptors stem from a man between 18 and 29 years old in good health.

V and J are TRBV2 and TRBJ2-5; TRBD1 matches at 7 bases. This CDR3 region has 15 residues. Per the germline V gene, CDR1 is SNHLY and CDR2 is FYNNEI. The V gene end was trimmed by 6 bases and the J gene end by 2 bases; junction bases not matched to a gene: 9. The CDR3 region is CASSSQGESQETQYF. The CDR3 region has the DNA TGTGCCAGCAGCTCTCAGGGGGAAAGTCAAGAGACCCAGTACTTC.

The chain carries TRBV6-5 and TRBJ2-7, with TRBD2 identical over 7 bases. CDR3 length: 14 amino acids. Losses at the gene ends were 2 bases for V and 2 bases for J; bases not matched to a gene: 3. Germline V CDR1 and CDR2: MNHEY, SVGAGI. The CDR3 loop reads CASSYGGVAYEQYF. The DNA of the CDR3 is TGTGCCAGCAGTTACGGGGGGGTAGCCTACGAGCAGTACTTC.

The rearrangement joins TRBV7-9 to TRBJ1-4; D might be TRBD1 (5 bases). Trimming stripped 5 bases from V and 5 bases from J, with 18 bases between. This CDR3 is built from 16 residues. CDR1 is SEHNR, CDR2 FQNEAQ, per germline (reference sequence). The CDR3 nucleotides are TGTGCCAGCAGCAAGGGGACTGCCGGTGGGAATGAAAAACTGTTTTTT. Amino acid sequence: CASSKGTAGGNEKLFF.

V and J are TRBV28 and TRBJ1-5; D is perhaps TRBD1 (5 bases). V was pared by 0 bases and J by 4 bases, with 7 bases between. CDR1 is MDHEN and CDR2 is SYDVKM in the germline V gene. This CDR3 is 14 amino acids long. The CDR3 DNA sequence: TGTGCCAGCAGTTTATGGGGGCTAAATCAGCCCCAGCATTTT. This translates into CASSLWGLNQPQHF.

The V call is TRBV9, the J call TRBJ2-5; D is uncertain. The CDR3 has 14 amino acids. Looked up from germline, CDR1 is SGDLS and CDR2 is YYNGEE. The V and J ends lost 3 bases and 0 bases respectively, with 9 bases between them. The CDR3 reads CASSASPHQETQYF. Written as DNA, the CDR3 is TGTGCCAGCAGCGCCAGCCCGCACCAAGAGACCCAGTACTTC.

To note about this clone: A read error may produce the germline difference seen at one junction end. This chain connects TRBV14 to TRBJ2-7; 7 bases agree with TRBD1. Looked up from germline, CDR1 is SGHDN and CDR2 is FVKESK. CDR3 length: 11 residues. The CDR3: CASSQVGTAHF. The CDR3 region has the DNA TGTGCCAGCAGCCAAGTCGGGACAGCCCACTTC.

This clone was seen a single time. The chain links TRBV28 to TRBJ2-7, with 10 bases identical to TRBD1. Germline CDR1 MDHEN, CDR2 SYDVKM. V was pared by 2 bases and J by 9 bases, with 10 bases of the junction left unmatched. CDR3 length: 15 residues. DNA for the CDR3: TGTGCCAGCAGTTTACTGACAGGGGGCGCTCGATGGCAGTACTTC. Translation: CASSLLTGGARWQYF. Drawing the rest from reference TRBV28 and TRBJ2-7, the complete variable domain is DVKVTQSSRYLVKRTGEKVFLECVQDMDHENMFWYRQDPGLGLRLIYFSYDVKMKEKGDIPEGYSVSREKKERFSLILESASTNQTSMYLCASSLLTGGARWQYFGPGTRLTVT.

The gene calls are TRBV11-2 and TRBJ2-3; D is unclear. V lost 2 bases and J lost 5, with 5 bases in between. Germline loops: CDR1 SGHAT, CDR2 FQNNGV. The CDR3 runs 12 residues. The CDR3: CASSLWGDTQYF. The CDR3, as DNA: TGTGCCAGCAGCTTATGGGGAGATACGCAGTATTTT.

This chain uses TRBV30 with TRBJ1-4; 7 nucleotides line up with TRBD1. The germline gives CDR1 GTSNPN, CDR2 SVGIG (reference sequence). The ends lost 1 base at V and 7 bases at J; junction bases unmatched: 6. The CDR3 totals 14 residues. DNA of the CDR3: TGTGCCTGGAGTGGACGACAGGGTGTTGAAAAACTGTTTTTT. Translated: CAWSGRQGVEKLFF. The variable domain in full, completed from reference TRBV30 and TRBJ1-4, reads SQTIHQWPATLVQPVGSPLSLECTVEGTSNPNLYWYRQAAGRGLQLLFYSVGIGQISSEVPQNLSASRPQDRQFILSSKKLLLSDSGFYLCAWSGRQGVEKLFFGSGTQLSVL.

The CDR3 sequence: CASSVSAGGVEKLFF. The DNA of the CDR3 is TGTGCCAGCAGTGTATCCGCAGGGGGAGTTGAAAAACTGTTTTTT. The J gene is TRBJ1-4, the V gene TRBV2, with 7 nucleotides matching TRBD1. CDR1 SNHLY and CDR2 FYNNEI come from the germline V gene. The junction had 9 bases not matched to a gene; V was cut back by 4 bases and J by 7 bases. The CDR3 runs to 15 residues.

This clone came up once. This rearrangement joins TRBV7-2 to TRBJ1-2; TRBD1 might be the D (6 bases). V gave up 4 bases and J gave up 8 bases, with 14 bases separating them. The V gene's germline CDR1 is SGHTA and CDR2 FQGNSA. The CDR3 has 13 amino acids. This CDR3 reads CASSWAGAGGYTF. Here the CDR3 DNA reads TGTGCCAGCAGCTGGGCGGGGGCTGGCGGCTACACCTTC.

This clone occurred many times. Within the sample, other DNA sequences also encode this same CDR3. The gene calls are TRBV18 and TRBJ2-2; weak D call: TRBD2 (5 bases). Germline loops: CDR1 KGHSH, CDR2 LQKENI. V shed 6 bases and J shed 1 base, with 12 bases lying between them. This CDR3 region has 15 residues. In DNA form, the CDR3 reads TGTGCCAGCTCCCCCCCGAGCGGGAACACCGGGGAGCTGTTTTTT. It is translated as CASSPPSGNTGELFF.

This chain uses TRBV28 with TRBJ2-7; D perhaps matches TRBD2 (7 bases). Germline V lookup: CDR1 MDHEN, CDR2 SYDVKM. This CDR3 has 14 amino acids. The V end lost 6 bases, the J end lost 5 bases, and 17 bases lay between the germline ends. This chain's CDR3 is CASSGGGALNEQYF. In DNA, the CDR3 is TGTGCCAGCAGCGGAGGGGGGGCCCTAAACGAGCAGTACTTC.

The DNA of the CDR3 is TGTGCCAGCAGCGCGAAGGGACTAGGCTCCTACAATGAGCAGTTCTTC. Its protein is CASSAKGLGSYNEQFF. The gene calls are TRBV9 and TRBJ2-1; 8 bases match TRBD2. The CDR3 is 16 residues long. Per germline, CDR1 SGDLS and CDR2 YYNGEE. With 3 bases clipped from V and 0 bases from J, the junction kept 5 bases outside the gene matches.

The gene calls are TRBV5-1 and TRBJ1-3; no firm D call. Germline V gene data show CDR1 as SGHRS and CDR2 as YFSETQ. V was cut by 4 bases and J by 2 bases, with 13 bases left in between. The CDR3 spans 15 residues. The CDR3 protein is CASSLNSDAGNTIYF. The DNA of the CDR3 is TGCGCCAGCAGCCTGAACAGCGACGCTGGAAACACCATATATTTT. The complete variable domain, with remaining parts taken from reference TRBV5-1 and TRBJ1-3, reads KAGVTQTPRYLIKTRGQQVTLSCSPISGHRSVSWYQQTPGQGLQFLFEYFSETQRNKGNFPGRFSGRQFSNSRSEMNVSTLELGDSALYLCASSLNSDAGNTIYFGEGSWLTVV.

The rearrangement links TRBV29-1 to TRBJ2-7, with 7 bases that match TRBD1. The CDR3 is 13 amino acids. J was trimmed by 2 bases and V by 7 bases; bases with no gene match: 8. The germline V gene has CDR1 SQVTM and CDR2 ANQGSEA. This CDR3 is CSASRGLPYEQYF. As DNA, the CDR3 is TGCAGCGCCAGCAGGGGGTTGCCCTACGAGCAGTACTTC.

Points on this clone: Other DNA sequences within the sample encode an identical CDR3. The chain carries TRBV7-8 and TRBJ2-5; TRBD1 aligns across 7 bases. The ends lost 5 bases at V and 2 bases at J; junction bases unmatched: 5. The CDR3 totals 14 residues. Germline CDR1 reads SGHVS; CDR2 reads FQNEAQ. CDR3 in amino acids: CASSPGTVQETQYF. CDR3 nucleotides: TGTGCCAGCAGCCCAGGGACAGTGCAAGAGACCCAGTACTTC. Looking up the rest from reference TRBV7-8 and TRBJ2-5 gives the full variable domain: GAGVSQSPRYKVAKRGQDVALRCDPISGHVSLFWYQQALGQGPEFLTYFQNEAQLDKSGLPSDRFFAERPEGSVSTLKIQRTQQEDSAVYLCASSPGTVQETQYFGPGTRLLVL.

This chain joins TRBV7-2 and TRBJ2-3; possibly TRBD2 for D (7 bases). Germline CDR1 is SGHTA and CDR2 is FQGNSA. The CDR3 contains 15 residues. The ends were cut back, 7 bases at V and 7 bases at J, with 21 bases in the middle. DNA for the CDR3: TGTGCCAGCATCCAGGGCGGGGGCACACTTCATACGCAGTATTTT. It is translated as CASIQGGGTLHTQYF.

The chain couples TRBV4-1 to TRBJ2-1; possible D gene TRBD2, 6 bases. Germline V gene sequence: CDR1 MGHRA, CDR2 YSYEKL. With 1 base removed from V and 0 bases from J, the gap between germline ends came to 13 bases. The CDR3 length is 17 residues. The CDR3 is CASSQARGVSSYNEQFF. The DNA of the CDR3 is TGCGCCAGCAGCCAAGCTCGCGGGGTTAGCTCCTACAATGAGCAGTTCTTC.

This clone turned up a few times. The V and J genes are TRBV5-4 and TRBJ1-6; the D is unclear. The CDR3 covers 16 residues. Per the germline V gene, CDR1 is SGHNT and CDR2 is YYREEE (reference sequence). The V end was cut by 4 bases, the J end by 0 bases, with 11 bases between. CDR3 sequence (DNA): TGTGCCAGCAGCCTGGGCCGGAACTCCTATAATTCACCCCTCCACTTT. It translates to CASSLGRNSYNSPLHF.

V is TRBV6-6 and J is TRBJ2-3; 7 bases map to TRBD1. Trimming cost V 6 bases and J 6 bases; bases outside gene matches: 3. The length of the CDR3 is 12 residues. Germline lookup yields CDR1 MNHNY and CDR2 SVGAGI (reference sequence). The DNA of the CDR3 is TGTGCCAGCAGAGGGGGCCGGGATACGCAGTATTTT. It translates to CASRGGRDTQYF.

A single count supports this clone. The chain joins TRBV27 to TRBJ2-3, with D hard to call. With 0 bases removed from V and 4 bases from J, the gap between germline ends came to 2 bases. CDR3 length equals 12 residues. Looked up from germline, CDR1 is MNHEY and CDR2 is SMNVEV (reference sequence). CDR3 residues: CASSLSPDTQYF. The CDR3 DNA reads TGTGCCAGCAGTTTATCCCCAGATACGCAGTATTTT.

The V and J genes are TRBV6-5 and TRBJ2-7; perhaps TRBD2 as D (6 bases). From germline, CDR1 is MNHEY and CDR2 SVGAGI. This CDR3 has 15 amino acids. V was pared by 2 bases and J by 3 bases, with 14 bases between. CDR3 coding DNA: TGTGCCAGCAGTTACAGGCGGGGAGCACGCTACGAGCAGTACTTC. Amino acids: CASSYRRGARYEQYF.

The genes are TRBV6-5 and TRBJ2-3, with 7 bases identical to TRBD1. V was pared by 4 bases and J by 2 bases, with 3 bases of the junction left unmatched. Germline assignment: CDR1 MNHEY and CDR2 SVGAGI. CDR3 length equals 14 residues. CDR3 sequence reads: CASSWGQSTDTQYF. DNA for the CDR3: TGTGCCAGCAGTTGGGGACAGTCCACAGATACGCAGTATTTT.

The chain links TRBV5-1 to TRBJ1-2; D not resolved. The CDR3 loop spans 14 amino acids. Looked up from germline, CDR1 is SGHRS and CDR2 is YFSETQ. V was trimmed by 0 bases and J by 7 bases, leaving 13 bases between them. This CDR3 reads CASSLEDRGAGYTF. DNA for the CDR3: TGCGCCAGCAGCTTGGAGGACCGCGGTGCTGGCTACACCTTC.

The rearrangement uses TRBV19 and TRBJ2-3; 9 bases match TRBD1. The CDR3 has 16 residues. Germline V gives CDR1 LNHDA, CDR2 SQIVND (reference sequence). The V gene end was trimmed by 5 bases and the J gene end by 1 base; junction bases not matched to a gene: 7. The CDR3 is CASSLGQGKGTDTQYF. In DNA form, the CDR3 reads TGTGCCAGTAGTCTCGGACAGGGGAAGGGCACAGATACGCAGTATTTT.

The chain uses TRBV2 and TRBJ1-4, with D possibly TRBD1 on 5 matching bases. Trimming shortened V by 8 bases and J by 5 bases, and 12 bases separated the two germline ends. CDR3 length: 13 amino acids. CDR1 and CDR2 (germline): SNHLY, FYNNEI. The DNA of the CDR3 is TGTGCCAGCCTCCGGGGCATAAATGAAAAACTGTTTTTT. Its translation: CASLRGINEKLFF.

The V call is TRBV2, the J call TRBJ1-6, with 8 bases aligning to TRBD1. Per germline, CDR1 SNHLY and CDR2 FYNNEI. The V gene end was trimmed by 1 base and the J gene end by 7 bases; junction bases not matched to a gene: 3. The CDR3 runs 15 residues. The CDR3 region is CASSEDQGANSPLHF. The CDR3 bases are TGTGCCAGCAGTGAAGATCAGGGGGCCAATTCACCCCTCCACTTT.

V is TRBV9 and J is TRBJ2-1; 8 bases are a match to TRBD2. This CDR3 spans 15 amino acids. The V gene end was trimmed by 4 bases and the J gene end by 4 bases; junction bases not matched to a gene: 7. The germline CDR1 and CDR2 sequences are SGDLS and YYNGEE. The CDR3 DNA sequence: TGTGCCAGCAGCATGGGACTAGATCTTTACAATGAGCAGTTCTTC. Translated: CASSMGLDLYNEQFF.